The sequence of this T cell receptor beta chain was determined in a study of T-cell memory formation after mild COVID-19 (dated by TCRdb to about 2021). Context from the whole study: Most TCR sequence clusters were specific to one of the two donors. T-cell clones expanding and contracting after mild COVID-19 in a couple of donors were tracked by longitudinal TCRalpha and TCRbeta repertoire sequencing. The cohort comprised two young, previously healthy adult volunteers, one female and one male.

Here is what the overall study found, with its caveats: Some responding clones were detected in pre-infection memory, suggesting pre-existing cross-reactive memory T cells joined the SARS-CoV-2 response. Contracting CD4+ clones appeared mostly in the CM and EM memory subsets, whereas CD8+ clones were enriched in EMRA. Balanced CD4/CD8 phenotypes were observed for clones contracting from day 15 to 85, whereas a bias towards CD4+ was observed for a second wave of clones expanding from day 15 to 37. SARS-CoV-2 specificity was not confirmed for the second-wave clones peaking on day 37. Only a couple of mild cases were covered by the study, and larger cohorts that include severe cases with pre-infection samples were considered necessary.

This clonotype turned up a few times. What antigen it recognizes has not been identified. Base quality data are lacking; no much larger clone is found one base away. Sequencing took place on an Illumina NovaSeq 6000. Using 5'RACE with constant-segment primers, TCRalpha and TCRbeta cDNA libraries were constructed, with sample barcodes and unique molecular identifiers added in the process. RNA was extracted from every sample with Trizol reagent. Libraries were amplified in two PCR steps, with a second sample barcode and Illumina TruSeq adapters added in the second step. Sequencing of libraries was performed on an Illumina NovaSeq with 2 x 150 bp paired-end reads. As for the original processing: Demultiplexing of reads and collapsing into UMI-guided consensus sequences were performed with migec v1.2.7. Using mixcr v2.1.11, UMI consensuses were aligned to TRA and TRB V and J templates and then assembled into clonotypes. A clonotype was counted as expanded or contracted only when both edgeR and NoisET called the clonotype significant, with the noise models trained on biological replicates. For edgeR calls, a false discovery rate-adjusted p below 0.01 and a log2 fold-change threshold of 1 were applied. As an exploratory analysis of dynamics, PCA with hierarchical clustering was applied to max-normalized trajectories of the 1000 most abundant clonotypes. Separately sequenced CD4+ and CD8+ repertoires were used to assign a CD4 or CD8 phenotype to each responding clone. TCRdb reran the public reads through fastp at Q25 and MiXCR, keeping productive beta chains. Rows with a matching CDR3 protein are joined into one entry that keeps the most common DNA and genes. The V and J calls reflect TCRdb's pipeline rather than the authors' work. The sample table contains roughly 170,000 distinct CDR3 sequences; only one count was recorded for less than 20% of them. The top ten clones comprise 3% to 4.5% of the sample.

Taken from the germline V gene (reference sequence), the CDR1 and CDR2 loops are SEHNR and FQNEAQ. Taken from cysteine to phenylalanine, the CDR3 has 14 residues. CDR3 DNA only is kept here, 42 bases in frame from base 1. V gives up 5 bases and J gives up 4 bases, and the segment between their germline ends measures 11 bases. PBMCs were isolated by Ficoll-Paque density gradient centrifugation. The rearrangement combines TRBV7-9 with TRBJ1-4; the D gene cannot be named for sure. This sequence originates from a man aged 18 to 29 who had mild COVID-19 (a few samples of this study predate the infection). The sample titles of this study are shuffled in the database, so cell type and time point are left out; the donor was told from shared clones. The sample was PBMCs or a T cell subset sorted from them (not recorded which). The DNA sequence is TGTGCCAGCAGCCAACGGACGTATAATGAAAAACTGTTTTTT. Its protein product is CASSQRTYNEKLFF.